This entry lists 18 T cell receptor beta chains sequenced from one sample in a study of blood T cell repertoires in COVID-19. Profiled with immunoSEQ multiplex PCR; TCRdb holds only in-frame clones, not every one. This table has 65,000 to 70,000 clones, more than 70% appearing once. The sequenced material came from peripheral blood. The source is a human donor in a cohort sampled during active COVID-19.

This clone was counted a single time. The chain uses TRBV27 and TRBJ2-1; D gene unclear. CDR3 size: 13 residues. Trimming took off 3 bases at V and 6 bases at J, with 9 bases between the two ends. Germline-derived CDR1 and CDR2 are MNHEY and SMNVEV (reference sequence). CDR3 loop: CASSLTTFNEQFF. The DNA of the CDR3 is TGTGCCAGCAGTTTGACGACTTTCAATGAGCAGTTCTTC.

This clone appeared once. The chain employs TRBV29-1 and TRBJ2-7; TRBD2 aligns across 12 bases. The CDR3 is made up of 14 amino acids. Trimming took 1 base from V and 6 from J; bases not matched to a gene: 4. Germline-derived CDR1 and CDR2 are SQVTM and ANQGSEA. CDR3 nucleotides: TGCAGCGTTGAAGTGGGGACTAGCGGGTCCGAGCAGTACTTC. Translating it yields CSVEVGTSGSEQYF.

This chain uses TRBV19 with TRBJ2-1; 8 bases align to TRBD1. Trimming removed 6 bases from V and 2 bases from J; junction bases left unmatched: 6. Germline CDR1 LNHDA, CDR2 SQIVND (reference sequence). The CDR3 is 15 residues long. DNA of the CDR3: TGTGCCAGTAGGGCGACAGGGGTTACCTACAATGAGCAGTTCTTC. Translating gives CASRATGVTYNEQFF. Filled out from reference TRBV19 and TRBJ2-1, the complete variable domain reads DGGITQSPKYLFRKEGQNVTLSCEQNLNHDAMYWYRQDPGQGLRLIYYSQIVNDFQKGDIAEGYSVSREKKESFPLTVTSAQKNPTAFYLCASRATGVTYNEQFFGPGTRLTVL.

The chain recombines TRBV15 with TRBJ2-5; D may be TRBD1 (5 bases). Per germline, CDR1 LNHNV and CDR2 YYDKDF (reference sequence). Trimming took 0 bases from V and 4 from J, leaving 6 bases between them. This CDR3 is built from 13 residues. CDR3 residues: CATSREGPETQYF. As DNA, the CDR3 is TGTGCCACCAGCAGAGAGGGGCCAGAGACCCAGTACTTC.

This chain joins TRBV28 and TRBJ2-5; 10 bases line up with TRBD2. The CDR3 sequence is 14 residues long. Trimming removed 3 bases from V and 9 bases from J; junction bases left unmatched: 7. Germline CDR1 MDHEN, CDR2 SYDVKM. DNA of the CDR3: TGTGCCAGCAGTTTCGGACTAGCGGAAGGGGCCCAGTACTTC. It is translated as CASSFGLAEGAQYF.

This chain links TRBV5-1 with TRBJ2-3; 11 bases match TRBD2. The CDR3 runs to 15 residues. After removal of 5 bases from V and 6 bases from J, the junction contained 8 bases not matched to a gene. CDR1 is SGHRS, CDR2 YFSETQ, per germline. The CDR3, as DNA: TGCGCCAGCAGTTCGCCCCGGACTAGCGGGGATACGCAGTATTTT. Translation: CASSSPRTSGDTQYF.

This clone was seen a handful of times. J is TRBJ1-6 and V is TRBV5-6; 7 bases map to TRBD1. In germline, CDR1 is SGHDT, CDR2 YYEEEE. Germline trimming cut 7 bases from V and 7 bases from J; bases unmatched to any gene: 20. This CDR3 has 18 amino acids. The CDR3 nucleotides read TGTGCCAGCCGCCGGCCATACCTCAGACAGGGTAAAAATTCACCCCTCCACTTT. It specifies CASRRPYLRQGKNSPLHF.

The genes are TRBV27 and TRBJ1-6; TRBD1 aligns across 9 bases. Trimming took 5 bases from V and 3 from J; bases not matched to a gene: 8. This CDR3 has 17 amino acids. Looked up from germline, CDR1 is MNHEY and CDR2 is SMNVEV (reference sequence). CDR3 bases: TGTGCCAGCAGTCCATGGACAGGGGCGAGCTATAATTCACCCCTCCACTTT. Amino acid sequence: CASSPWTGASYNSPLHF.

This chain uses TRBV6-5 with TRBJ2-1, with TRBD1 matching 9 bases. After removal of 5 bases from V and 6 bases from J, the junction contained 8 bases not matched to a gene. The CDR3 runs to 15 residues. The germline V gene has CDR1 MNHEY and CDR2 SVGAGI. The CDR3 DNA follows: TGTGCCAGCAGTCGTGGGGGACAGGGTCTCAATGAGCAGTTCTTC. Its protein product is CASSRGGQGLNEQFF.

The CDR3 protein is CASSDGGAPLQETQYF. In nucleotides, the CDR3 is TGTGCCAGCAGTGATGGCGGGGCTCCCCTCCAAGAGACCCAGTACTTC. V and J are TRBV6-1 and TRBJ2-5, with a tentative D call TRBD2 (6 bases). CDR3 length: 16 amino acids. V was pared by 3 bases and J by 1 base, with 15 bases between. Germline CDR1 MNHNS, CDR2 SASEGT.

This clone was counted between two and nine times. The V call is TRBV27, the J call TRBJ2-6; no clear D gene. With 0 bases removed from V and 1 base from J, the gap between germline ends came to 4 bases. The V gene's germline CDR1 is MNHEY and CDR2 SMNVEV (reference sequence). The CDR3 consists of 15 residues. CDR3 in DNA: TGTGCCAGCAGTTTATCCCCATCTGGGGCCAACGTCCTGACTTTC. Its translation: CASSLSPSGANVLTF.

This sequence joins TRBV7-2 and TRBJ2-1, with TRBD2 identical over 10 bases. In germline, CDR1 is SGHTA, CDR2 FQGNSA. The CDR3 runs to 15 residues. The J segment lost 2 bases and the V segment lost 2 bases, leaving 0 bases of the junction unmatched. The CDR3 region has the DNA TGTGCCAGCAGCTTAACTAGCGGGGCCTACAATGAGCAGTTCTTC. It specifies CASSLTSGAYNEQFF.

This rearrangement joins TRBV5-4 to TRBJ1-3; D is perhaps TRBD1 (6 bases). This CDR3 is built from 15 residues. The V end was cut by 3 bases, the J end by 4 bases, with 14 bases between. CDR1 SGHNT and CDR2 YYREEE come from the germline V gene (reference sequence). CDR3 bases: TGTGCCAGCAGCTCCAAAACAGGGATCGGAAACACCATATATTTT. Its translation: CASSSKTGIGNTIYF.

The rearrangement links TRBV5-1 to TRBJ2-1, with D maybe TRBD2 (6 bases). The CDR3 sequence is 15 residues long. Trimming removed 2 bases from V and 8 bases from J, with 17 bases in between. CDR1 and CDR2 (germline): SGHRS, YFSETQ. CDR3 DNA sequence: TGCGCCAGCAGCTTAGGAGGGAGAAGAGGAGATGAGCAGTTCTTC. This encodes CASSLGGRRGDEQFF.

The V and J genes are TRBV19 and TRBJ2-7, with TRBD1 matching 7 bases. CDR3 size: 13 residues. V shed 5 bases and J 4 bases; nucleotides not matched to a gene: 5. Looked up from germline, CDR1 is LNHDA and CDR2 is SQIVND (reference sequence). CDR3 sequence (DNA): TGTGCCAGTAGTCGTACAGGGGCGTACGAGCAGTACTTC. Amino acid sequence: CASSRTGAYEQYF.

V gene TRBV12-5 combines with J gene TRBJ1-1; D might be TRBD1 (6 bases). V dropped 6 bases and J dropped 6 bases, with 11 bases sitting between them. CDR3 length equals 12 residues. Germline V gene lookup returns CDR1 LGHNT and CDR2 FRNRAP. The CDR3: CASGEGVAEAFF. DNA for the CDR3: TGTGCTAGTGGAGAGGGGGTGGCTGAAGCTTTCTTT.

The chain employs TRBV18 and TRBJ2-3; 7 nucleotides agree with TRBD1. The germline V gene encodes CDR1 KGHSH and CDR2 LQKENI. Trimming cost V 1 base and J 3 bases; bases outside gene matches: 4. CDR3 length: 15 amino acids. The CDR3 DNA follows: TGTGCCAGCTCACCACAGGGACAGCAAACAGATACGCAGTATTTT. Translated, it gives CASSPQGQQTDTQYF.

This CDR3 is CASSTSGTGESGYTF. DNA of the CDR3: TGCGCCAGCAGCACCTCCGGGACAGGGGAATCTGGCTACACCTTC. The chain carries TRBV5-1 and TRBJ1-2, with 10 bases fitting TRBD1. The V gene's germline CDR1 is SGHRS and CDR2 YFSETQ. This CDR3 has 15 amino acids. Unmatched junction bases numbered 10, after V lost 4 bases and J lost 7 bases.